This entry lists 31 T cell receptor beta chains sequenced from one sample in a study of blood T cell repertoires in COVID-19. Generated by immunoSEQ multiplex PCR, the TCRdb table keeps only in-frame clones and is missing some. The sample has under 250,000 clones, around 85% seen once. The material sequenced was PBMCs or T cells enriched from blood (not recorded which). These receptors were collected from a woman aged 50 to 60 with acute COVID-19.

The rearrangement uses TRBV6-5 and TRBJ1-2; D gene ambiguous. The CDR3 is 12 amino acids. Germline V gene lookup returns CDR1 MNHEY and CDR2 SVGAGI. V was shortened by 6 bases and J by 8 bases, with 13 bases between the two germline ends. CDR3 sequence (DNA): TGTGCCAGCAGCACCTCGGGTCTGGGCTACACCTTC. It yields the protein CASSTSGLGYTF.

The rearrangement joins TRBV18 to TRBJ1-1; unclear D gene. From germline, CDR1 is KGHSH and CDR2 LQKENI. The V gene lost 4 bases and the J gene lost 2 bases, with 5 bases spanning the gap. CDR3 size: 12 residues. The CDR3 loop reads CASSRVNTEAFF. As DNA, the CDR3 is TGTGCCAGCTCACGAGTAAACACTGAAGCTTTCTTT. The full variable domain, rest sourced from reference TRBV18 and TRBJ1-1, is NAGVMQNPRHLVRRRGQEARLRCSPMKGHSHVYWYRQLPEEGLKFMVYLQKENIIDESGMPKERFSAEFPKEGPSILRIQQVVRGDSAAYFCASSRVNTEAFFGQGTRLTVV.

The chain has TRBV3-1 (or the pseudogene TRBV3-2) and TRBJ1-6, with 9 nucleotides matching TRBD1. The CDR3 covers 16 residues. Germline loops: CDR1 LGHDT, CDR2 YNNKEL (reference sequence). J was trimmed by 9 bases and V by 6 bases; bases with no gene match: 12. The CDR3 here is CASSQKVGTGTSPLHF. CDR3 in DNA: TGTGCCAGCAGTCAGAAAGTCGGGACAGGGACTTCACCCCTCCACTTT.

The rearrangement links TRBV3-1 (or the pseudogene TRBV3-2) to TRBJ2-3; TRBD2 agrees at 9 bases. V trimming: 0 bases; J trimming: 1 base; junction bases outside the gene matches: 8. The CDR3 covers 18 residues. The germline V gene has CDR1 LGHDT and CDR2 YNNKEL (reference sequence). For the CDR3, the DNA is TGTGCCAGCAGCCAAGATCTAACAGCGGGGGGCCGCACAGATACGCAGTATTTT. It specifies CASSQDLTAGGRTDTQYF.

The rearrangement links TRBV19 to TRBJ2-5, with TRBD2 as a possible D gene (6 bases). Germline lookup yields CDR1 LNHDA and CDR2 SQIVND (reference sequence). The CDR3 sequence is 13 residues long. The V gene lost 7 bases and the J gene lost 3 bases, with 12 bases spanning the gap. The chain's CDR3 is CASTKGGEETQYF. The CDR3 DNA reads as TGTGCCAGTACAAAAGGAGGGGAAGAGACCCAGTACTTC. The full variable domain, with the rest looked up from reference TRBV19 and TRBJ2-5, is DGGITQSPKYLFRKEGQNVTLSCEQNLNHDAMYWYRQDPGQGLRLIYYSQIVNDFQKGDIAEGYSVSREKKESFPLTVTSAQKNPTAFYLCASTKGGEETQYFGPGTRLLVL.

The chain is built from TRBV29-1 and TRBJ2-7; 7 bases map to TRBD1. This CDR3 region has 14 residues. The V and J ends lost 4 bases and 2 bases, in that order; junction bases with no gene match: 8. In germline, CDR1 is SQVTM, CDR2 ANQGSEA. The CDR3 sequence is CSVGVKGAAYEQYF. In DNA form, the CDR3 reads TGCAGCGTTGGAGTCAAGGGGGCCGCCTACGAGCAGTACTTC.

The chain uses TRBV23-1 and TRBJ1-3; TRBD1 might be the D (5 bases). TRBV23-1 is flagged as an ORF with uncertain function. The CDR3 extends over 17 amino acids. V lost 2 bases and J 0 bases, leaving 14 bases between the germline ends. This CDR3 reads CASSQRGRVISGNTIYF. CDR3 sequence (DNA): TGCGCCAGCAGTCAAAGGGGCAGGGTCATCTCTGGAAACACCATATATTTT.

As regards this clone: Other DNA variants within this sample encode the same CDR3. V usage is TRBV5-1 and J usage is TRBJ1-2; 9 nucleotides line up with TRBD1. Germline CDR1 reads SGHRS; CDR2 reads YFSETQ. The CDR3 covers 14 residues. The trim removed 2 bases at V and 5 bases at J, leaving 4 bases unmatched. The chain's CDR3 is CASSLGQGTYGYTF. The DNA for the CDR3 is TGCGCCAGCAGCTTAGGACAGGGGACTTATGGCTACACCTTC.

V gene TRBV19 combines with J gene TRBJ1-5; 10 nucleotides agree with TRBD1. V gave up 7 bases and J gave up 2 bases; unmatched junction bases: 2. The CDR3 is 14 residues long. The V gene's germline CDR1 is LNHDA and CDR2 SQIVND (reference sequence). CDR3 loop: CASTGTGGNQPQHF. DNA for the CDR3: TGTGCCAGTACCGGGACAGGGGGCAATCAGCCCCAGCATTTT.

This clone was counted a single time. J is TRBJ2-3 and V is TRBV7-2; D possibly corresponds to TRBD2 (6 bases). CDR1 and CDR2 from the germline V gene are SGHTA and FQGNSA. V shed 5 bases and J shed 3 bases, with 15 bases lying between them. There are 15 residues in the CDR3. This CDR3 reads CASSQLGGWTDTQYF. CDR3 nucleotides: TGTGCCAGCAGCCAACTTGGGGGGTGGACAGATACGCAGTATTTT.

V gene TRBV5-1 combines with J gene TRBJ2-1; D is unresolved. The germline V and J ends were trimmed by 0 bases and 3 bases, with 13 bases remaining between them. This CDR3 is 16 amino acids long. CDR1 and CDR2 from the germline V gene are SGHRS and YFSETQ. CDR3 protein: CASSLAPASGYNEQFF. CDR3 nucleotides: TGCGCCAGCAGCTTGGCCCCGGCATCGGGCTACAATGAGCAGTTCTTC. The variable domain in full, completed from reference TRBV5-1 and TRBJ2-1, reads KAGVTQTPRYLIKTRGQQVTLSCSPISGHRSVSWYQQTPGQGLQFLFEYFSETQRNKGNFPGRFSGRQFSNSRSEMNVSTLELGDSALYLCASSLAPASGYNEQFFGPGTRLTVL.

V is TRBV10-3 and J is TRBJ1-1; 9 positions match TRBD1. Germline V gives CDR1 ENHRY, CDR2 SYGVKD. The CDR3 consists of 16 residues. J was trimmed by 4 bases and V by 5 bases; bases with no gene match: 11. CDR3 protein: CAISQRQGDLGTEAFF. The CDR3 nucleotides are TGTGCCATCAGTCAAAGACAGGGGGATTTGGGCACTGAAGCTTTCTTT.

Only one count was recorded for this clone. This sequence joins TRBV19 and TRBJ1-1; 10 bases are a match to TRBD1. Germline values: CDR1 LNHDA, CDR2 SQIVND (reference sequence). This CDR3 is 17 amino acids long. Losses at the gene ends were 8 bases for V and 5 bases for J; bases not matched to a gene: 17. CDR3 nucleotides: TGTGCCAGTTTAGTCCGGGACAGGGGCCGTGGTGGGACTGAAGCTTTCTTT. As protein: CASLVRDRGRGGTEAFF.

In this sample, this clone turned up once. The V gene is TRBV5-6, the J gene TRBJ2-7, with TRBD1 matching 7 bases. V trimming: 3 bases; J trimming: 7 bases; junction bases outside the gene matches: 7. The CDR3 extends over 13 amino acids. Germline-derived CDR1 and CDR2 are SGHDT and YYEEEE. The CDR3, as DNA: TGTGCCAGCAGCTCACAGGGGCCTGGGGAGCAGTACTTC. Translated, it gives CASSSQGPGEQYF.

The chain recombines TRBV10-3 with TRBJ2-2; 7 positions agree with TRBD2. CDR3 length: 14 amino acids. V trimming: 11 bases; J trimming: 0 bases; junction bases outside the gene matches: 6. From germline, CDR1 is ENHRY and CDR2 SYGVKD. Written as DNA, the CDR3 is TGTGCCCATTGGGCGGGGGCGAACACCGGGGAGCTGTTTTTT. This sequence encodes CAHWAGANTGELFF.

This sequence joins TRBV27 and TRBJ1-2, with 12 bases that match TRBD1. The CDR3 length is 15 residues. The ends lost 7 bases at V and 8 bases at J; junction bases unmatched: 11. Germline CDR1 is MNHEY and CDR2 is SMNVEV (reference sequence). The CDR3 is CASTLRGQGARGYTF. The CDR3 DNA sequence: TGTGCCAGCACCTTGAGGGGACAGGGGGCGCGCGGCTACACCTTC.

V and J are TRBV12-3 or TRBV12-4 and TRBJ1-2; maybe TRBD1 (6 bases). V lost 5 bases, J lost 7 bases, and 14 bases lay in between. The CDR3 loop spans 13 amino acids. In DNA, the CDR3 is TGTGCCAGCAGTATTAACAGGGTGGGTGGCTACACCTTC. Its translation is CASSINRVGGYTF.

The count of this clone is one. Other DNA sequences within the sample encode an identical CDR3. The rearrangement uses TRBV7-2 and TRBJ1-2; D gene ambiguous. CDR1 is SGHTA, CDR2 FQGNSA, per germline. The CDR3 totals 13 residues. V was shortened by 1 base and J by 8 bases, with 11 bases between the two germline ends. CDR3 region: CASSLEGGYGYTF. Written as DNA, the CDR3 is TGTGCCAGCAGCTTAGAGGGAGGGTACGGCTACACCTTC.

The chain couples TRBV6-1 to TRBJ2-1, with D maybe TRBD2 (5 bases). In germline, CDR1 is MNHNS, CDR2 SASEGT. Trimming stripped 1 base from V and 3 bases from J, with 10 bases between. The length of the CDR3 is 15 residues. Here the CDR3 reads CASSEESAGYNEQFF. The DNA of the CDR3 is TGTGCCAGCAGTGAAGAGTCGGCGGGCTACAATGAGCAGTTCTTC.

The rearrangement joins TRBV18 to TRBJ2-7, with a tentative D call TRBD2 (6 bases). The CDR3 consists of 15 residues. V lost 2 bases, J lost 4 bases, and 15 bases lay in between. Per germline, CDR1 KGHSH and CDR2 LQKENI. CDR3 sequence (DNA): TGTGCCAGCTCACCAAATGACGGGAGCGAATACGAGCAGTACTTC. Translated, it gives CASSPNDGSEYEQYF.

This rearrangement joins TRBV7-3 to TRBJ2-1, with a tentative D call TRBD2 (5 bases). The V gene's germline CDR1 is SGHTA and CDR2 FQGTGA. The CDR3 is made up of 14 amino acids. Deletions cut 3 bases from V and 10 bases from J, with 16 bases between. Here the CDR3 reads CASSFQDWGGEQFF. The CDR3 nucleotides read TGTGCCAGCAGCTTCCAGGACTGGGGTGGGGAGCAGTTCTTC.

Concerning this clone itself: The sample has other DNA sequences that encode this CDR3 too. The rearrangement links TRBV3-1 (or the pseudogene TRBV3-2) to TRBJ1-6, with a possible D match to TRBD1 (6 bases). The V gene lost 7 bases and the J gene lost 8 bases, with 9 bases spanning the gap. Germline CDR1 reads LGHDT; CDR2 reads YNNKEL (reference sequence). The CDR3 length is 12 residues. This chain's CDR3 is CASTGGDSPLHF. CDR3 coding DNA: TGTGCCAGCACGGGGGGCGATTCACCCCTCCACTTT.

This chain connects TRBV5-8 to TRBJ1-1, with 7 bases identical to TRBD1. This CDR3 region has 13 residues. Germline CDR1 is SGHTS and CDR2 is YDEGEE. The ends lost 7 bases at V and 2 bases at J; junction bases unmatched: 5. The CDR3 DNA reads as TGTGCCAGCCTGGGACAGCTCAACACTGAAGCTTTCTTT. As protein: CASLGQLNTEAFF.

The chain couples TRBV6-6 to TRBJ2-1; 10 nucleotides line up with TRBD2. V dropped 4 bases and J dropped 1; count of bases not matched to a gene: 1. This CDR3 region has 15 residues. Germline V lookup: CDR1 MNHNY, CDR2 SVGAGI (reference sequence). Here the CDR3 DNA reads TGTGCCAGCAGTTTTAGCGGGGGGTCCTACAATGAGCAGTTCTTC. It codes for CASSFSGGSYNEQFF.

The chain has TRBV10-3 and TRBJ1-6; 9 bases are a match to TRBD1. Germline V lookup: CDR1 ENHRY, CDR2 SYGVKD. The CDR3 has 14 residues. V shed 6 bases, J shed 5 bases, and the junction held 2 bases outside the gene matches. CDR3 sequence: CAIRRTGDNSPLHF. The CDR3 DNA reads as TGTGCCATCAGGCGGACAGGGGATAATTCACCCCTCCACTTT.

In DNA form, the CDR3 reads TGTGCCAGCAGCTTAGATCTGGGGACAGGGGTCTACGAGCAGTACTTC. Its translation: CASSLDLGTGVYEQYF. The chain joins TRBV11-3 to TRBJ2-7; 10 positions agree with TRBD1. The CDR3 runs 16 residues. V shed 0 bases and J 3 bases; nucleotides not matched to a gene: 5. CDR1 is SGHNT, CDR2 YENEEA, per germline. The full variable domain, with the rest looked up from reference TRBV11-3 and TRBJ2-7, is EAGVVQSPRYKIIEKKQPVAFWCNPISGHNTLYWYLQNLGQGPELLIRYENEEAVDDSQLPKDRFSAERLKGVDSTLKIQPAELGDSAVYLCASSLDLGTGVYEQYFGPGTRLTVT.

On this clone: Germline is not matched at one junction end, which may reflect a read error. The gene calls are TRBV12-3 or TRBV12-4 and TRBJ1-2; 8 nucleotides match TRBD1. The CDR3 consists of 13 residues. The CDR3 sequence is CASIQQGQARLHF. CDR3 sequence (DNA): TGTGCCAGCATCCAGCAGGGACAGGCCCGTCTTCACTTC.

This clone was found a few times. The chain employs TRBV7-9 and TRBJ1-4; no reliable D call. This CDR3 region has 15 residues. The germline gives CDR1 SEHNR, CDR2 FQNEAQ (reference sequence). The V and J ends lost 2 bases and 5 bases respectively, with 12 bases between them. CDR3 DNA sequence: TGTGCCAGCAGCTTACCCGGATTGAGGAATGAAAAACTGTTTTTT. Translating it yields CASSLPGLRNEKLFF.

The J gene is TRBJ2-3, the V gene TRBV7-9; TRBD2 aligns across 12 bases. The germline V gene has CDR1 SEHNR and CDR2 FQNEAQ (reference sequence). The CDR3 loop spans 15 amino acids. Unmatched junction bases numbered 7, after V lost 5 bases and J lost 7 bases. The CDR3 sequence: CASSPLAGGPNTQYF. The DNA for the CDR3 is TGTGCCAGCAGCCCTCTAGCGGGGGGGCCAAATACGCAGTATTTT.

The V call is TRBV19, the J call TRBJ1-5; 7 bases fit TRBD1. The CDR3 is 14 amino acids. Germline CDR1 is LNHDA and CDR2 is SQIVND (reference sequence). With V trimmed by 7 bases and J by 6 bases, 9 bases remained unmatched. CDR3 region: CASTEGAQGQPQHF. CDR3 coding DNA: TGTGCCAGTACCGAGGGGGCCCAGGGTCAGCCCCAGCATTTT.

A remark on this clone: Other DNA sequences in the same sample also yield this CDR3. This chain links TRBV6-2 or TRBV6-3 with TRBJ2-3, with 10 bases matching TRBD2. This CDR3 spans 15 amino acids. Trimming cost V 4 bases and J 2 bases; bases outside gene matches: 3. Germline V lookup: CDR1 MNHEY, CDR2 SVGEGT. In nucleotides, the CDR3 is TGTGCCAGCAGTTTCCTAGCGGGAGCCACAGATACGCAGTATTTT. Its translation is CASSFLAGATDTQYF.